This TCR beta chain was observed in a study of cytotoxic CD8 clonotypes in ibrutinib-treated CLL. About the research overall: Overall, around 25 responses were partial and 2 complete; following median around 68 months, about 15 patients stayed remitted and about 12 progressed. Investigators collected response samples after a median about 12 months of treatment, range 6 to 36.

Only in-frame clones appear in the TCRdb table, and some are missing; sequencing was by immunoSEQ multiplex PCR. The data contain about 140,000 clones, less than 95% of them singletons. The CDR3 sequence is 13 residues long. Germline-derived CDR1 and CDR2 are MNHNY and SVGAGI (reference sequence). Trimming took 10 bases from V and 5 from J, leaving 15 bases between them. This specimen was PBMCs, taken after 12 months of ibrutinib treatment. The sequence came from a human donor with chronic lymphocytic leukemia. V gene TRBV6-6 combines with J gene TRBJ2-1, with D possibly TRBD1 on 5 matching bases. The CDR3 DNA sequence: TGTGCCACTTCTGGACATATGGACAATGAGCAGTTCTTC. This translates into CATSGHMDNEQFF.